This T cell receptor (beta chain) stems from a study of blood T cell repertoires in COVID-19. Across the whole study: Collection of acute and convalescent COVID-19 samples took place in the United States, Italy and Spain. PBMCs, B-cell-depleted T cells, or T cells provided the cDNA or gDNA that made up the material.

The CDR3 has 15 residues. Germline loops: CDR1 SNHLY, CDR2 FYNNEI. V dropped 3 bases and J dropped 7; count of bases not matched to a gene: 5. In the original analysis: How many nucleated cells were present was estimated from reference gene primer amplification. Assay: immunoSEQ multiplex PCR; the TCRdb copy retains only in-frame clones and omits some. Clonal size and the V and J genes are those of that table, whereas D and trimming came from the DNA. The sample contains roughly 130,000 clones, about 87% of which appear only once. Followed over time, Seattle patients had been enrolled while infection was active.

This clonotype originated in a human donor with COVID-19, enrolled during active disease. The donor label of this sample is uncertain. Material: peripheral blood. V and J are TRBV2 and TRBJ2-1; 11 nucleotides align to TRBD1. CDR3 amino acids: CASSDPGQGGNEQFF. CDR3 DNA sequence: TGTGCCAGCAGTGACCCGGGACAGGGGGGAAATGAGCAGTTCTTC.